The clone carrying this T cell receptor beta chain showed up just a few times. Its antigen is unidentified. The CDR3 runs to 14 residues. CDR1 and CDR2 (germline): SGHNT, YYREEE (reference sequence). V lost 4 bases to trimming and J lost 3 bases, with 12 bases between them. This record belongs to a study of T-cell memory formation after mild COVID-19. The wider study: TCR clusters largely stayed donor specific. Findings and limits, study-wide: Memory sampled before infection contained some responding clones, suggesting cross-reactive memory joined. Contracting CD8+ clones were enriched in EMRA, CD4+ mainly in CM and EM.

TCR alpha and TCR beta cDNA libraries carrying sample barcodes and UMIs were produced by 5'RACE using constant-segment primers. MiXCR, applied by TCRdb to the 5' RACE reads, yields one record per CDR3 protein. Here the sample spans hundreds of thousands of distinct CDR3 sequences, approximately 19% being singletons. The receptor comes from a man younger than 30 who had mild COVID-19 (a few samples of this study predate the infection). Cell type and time point are not known. Material: PBMCs or a T cell subset sorted from them (not recorded which). This chain joins TRBV5-4 and TRBJ2-3, with TRBD2 as a possible D gene (6 bases). CDR3: CASSNGGATDTQYF. The CDR3 coding sequence is TGTGCCAGCAGCAACGGGGGTGCGACAGATACGCAGTATTTT. The complete variable domain, with remaining parts taken from reference TRBV5-4 and TRBJ2-3, reads ETGVTQSPTHLIKTRGQQVTLRCSSQSGHNTVSWYQQALGQGPQFIFQYYREEENGRGNFPPRFSGLQFPNYSSELNVNALELDDSALYLCASSNGGATDTQYFGPGTRLTVL.